The rows below give T cell receptor beta chains drawn from one sample of a study of blood T cell repertoires in COVID-19. Clones were sequenced by immunoSEQ multiplex PCR, and TCRdb holds only the in-frame ones, with some missing. The sample holds under 300,000 clones, just over 85% seen once. The sequenced material came from PBMCs or T cells enriched from blood (not recorded which). The receptors shown here come from a man between 18 and 29 years old who had recovered from COVID-19. Each CDR3 is given with its conserved first and last residue. D genes are given only for firm matches. Clone size, where shown, is once, few, many, or a class for clones that have expanded.

TGTGCCAGCTCACCACAGGACAAAACGGGTGGCTACACCTTC | CASSPQDKTGGYTF | TRBJ1-2 | NA | NA | TRBV18
TGTGCCAGCAGCCACTCGGGGGGGACCTACGAGCAGTACTTC | CASSHSGGTYEQYF | TRBJ2-7 | NA | TRBD2 | TRBV11-2
TGTGCCAGCAGTTTAGGGGCGCCCACTGAAGCTTTCTTT | CASSLGAPTEAFF | TRBJ1-1 | few | NA | TRBV28
TGTGCCAGCAGTTTACCGACAGGAGGCAATCAGCCCCAGCATTTT | CASSLPTGGNQPQHF | TRBJ1-5 | few | NA | TRBV28
TGTGCCAGCATTGGGACAGGGGGTAACAATCAGCCCCAGCATTTT | CASIGTGGNNQPQHF | TRBJ1-5 | NA | TRBD1 | TRBV27
TGTGCCAGCTGGAAGGCGGCAGGGATGAGTACTGAAGCTTTCTTT | CASWKAAGMSTEAFF | TRBJ1-1 | NA | NA | TRBV27
TGTGCCAGCAGCCCACAGGGGAACTCCTACGAGCAGTACTTC | CASSPQGNSYEQYF | TRBJ2-7 | NA | TRBD1 | TRBV3-1/TRBV3-2
TGCAGCGTAGGTGGACAGGGGGATGAGCAGTTCTTC | CSVGGQGDEQFF | TRBJ2-1 | NA | TRBD1 | TRBV29-1
TGCGCCAGCAGCCACCCCCTCGCGGGAGGCCCCTACGAGCAGTACTTC | CASSHPLAGGPYEQYF | TRBJ2-7 | few | TRBD2 | TRBV4-1
TGTGCCAGCAGCAAAGGGCTAGCGGGAGGCCATGAGCAGTTCTTC | CASSKGLAGGHEQFF | TRBJ2-1 | NA | TRBD2 | TRBV11-3
TGCGCCAGCAGCCTTCTTATGGAGGGGAACACTGAAGCTTTCTTT | CASSLLMEGNTEAFF | TRBJ1-1 | NA | NA | TRBV4-1
TGTGCCAGCAGCCAATTAGACAGGGGTCAGACCCAGTACTTC | CASSQLDRGQTQYF | TRBJ2-5 | NA | TRBD1 | TRBV4-2
TGTGCCAGCAGCTCAACTAGCGGGGTCACAGATACGCAGTATTTT | CASSSTSGVTDTQYF | TRBJ2-3 | NA | TRBD2 | TRBV7-2
TGCGCCAGCAGCAGGGGGAGCGAGGGGGATGGCAATCAGCCCCAGCATTTT | CASSRGSEGDGNQPQHF | TRBJ1-5 | NA | NA | TRBV5-1
TGTGCCAGCAGCCTCGGGACTAGCGGGAGATTTGAGACCCAGTACTTC | CASSLGTSGRFETQYF | TRBJ2-5 | NA | TRBD2 | TRBV11-2
TGTGCCTGGACCGCAGGGGGCACTGAAGCTTTCTTT | CAWTAGGTEAFF | TRBJ1-1 | NA | TRBD1 | TRBV30
TGTGCCAGCAGCTTGGCCGGGTTGGGAAACACCATATATTTT | CASSLAGLGNTIYF | TRBJ1-3 | NA | NA | TRBV5-4
TGTGCCAGCAGTACAGTCCCCCTTCCCGGAAACACCATATATTTT | CASSTVPLPGNTIYF | TRBJ1-3 | NA | NA | TRBV28
TGCGCCAGCAGCTTGAGCCCCGATAACACCGGGGAGCTGTTTTTT | CASSLSPDNTGELFF | TRBJ2-2 | NA | NA | TRBV5-1
TGTGCCAGCAGCAGGGACAGAGATACGCAGTATTTT | CASSRDRDTQYF | TRBJ2-3 | NA | TRBD1 | TRBV9
TGTGCCAGCAGATATGGGACTAGCGTCGAGCAGTACTTC | CASRYGTSVEQYF | TRBJ2-7 | NA | TRBD2 | TRBV27
TGTGCCTGGAGATCCCAGGGGGGTAACTATGGCTACACCTTC | CAWRSQGGNYGYTF | TRBJ1-2 | NA | TRBD1 | TRBV30
TGTGCCAGCAGCCAGGGACTAGCGGGGACGAACACCGGGGAGCTGTTTTTT | CASSQGLAGTNTGELFF | TRBJ2-2 | NA | TRBD2 | TRBV3-1/TRBV3-2
TGTGCCACCAGCAGAGATCTTGCTACGGAGGGCGAAAAACTGTTTTTT | CATSRDLATEGEKLFF | TRBJ1-4 | NA | NA | TRBV15
TGTGCCAGCAGCGTTAACGAAGCGCTTCTATACGAGCAGTACTTC | CASSVNEALLYEQYF | TRBJ2-7 | NA | NA | TRBV9
TGTGCCAGTAGTTCTGCCGGGACTAGCGGGAGCGAGCAGTACTTC | CASSSAGTSGSEQYF | TRBJ2-7 | NA | TRBD2 | TRBV19
TGTGCCATCAGTGAGGGGAGACAGGGTGTTAAGTACGAGCAGTACTTC | CAISEGRQGVKYEQYF | TRBJ2-7 | NA | TRBD1 | TRBV10-3
TGTGCCAGCAGTTACGAGACTAGCGGGAATGAGCAGTTCTTC | CASSYETSGNEQFF | TRBJ2-1 | NA | TRBD2 | TRBV6-2/TRBV6-3
TGTGCCAGCAGCCTGGACTTCCTTAATGAAAAACTGTTTTTT | CASSLDFLNEKLFF | TRBJ1-4 | NA | NA | TRBV3-1/TRBV3-2
TGTGCCAGCAGGCCCGGGACAGGGTTAGTCGAGCAGTACTTC | CASRPGTGLVEQYF | TRBJ2-7 | NA | TRBD1 | TRBV2
TGTGCCACTTCGGACAGGGCTGGAAACACCATATATTTT | CATSDRAGNTIYF | TRBJ1-3 | NA | TRBD1 | TRBV5-6
TGCGCCAGCAGCCCCGGGACAAGTGAAGAGACCCAGTACTTC | CASSPGTSEETQYF | TRBJ2-5 | NA | NA | TRBV5-1
TGCGCCAGCAGCTTGAGGGACAGGGGGACCTATGGCTACACCTTC | CASSLRDRGTYGYTF | TRBJ1-2 | NA | TRBD1 | TRBV5-1
TGTGCCAGCATCCAGGGGGGACAGGGGTATCAGCCCCAGCATTTT | CASIQGGQGYQPQHF | TRBJ1-5 | NA | NA | TRBV21-1
TGTGCCAGCAGCTTAGCCGGACAGGGGTTGGGCTACACCTTC | CASSLAGQGLGYTF | TRBJ1-2 | once | TRBD1 | TRBV7-2
TGTGCCAGCAGCTTGAACAGGGAGTTAGGTGGCTACACCTTC | CASSLNRELGGYTF | TRBJ1-2 | NA | NA | TRBV13
TGTGCCATCAGTGACTTTGGACAGGGGAACAATCAGCCCCAGCATTTT | CAISDFGQGNNQPQHF | TRBJ1-5 | few | TRBD1 | TRBV10-3
TGTGCCAGCAGTGAACTAGGACAGGGGACGTCTGAAGCTTTCTTT | CASSELGQGTSEAFF | TRBJ1-1 | NA | TRBD1 | TRBV2
TGTGCCAGCAGTGACTTTTCCCCCCAGGCTCTATATAATTCACCCCTCCACTTT | CASSDFSPQALYNSPLHF | TRBJ1-6 | NA | NA | TRBV6-4
TGTGCCTGGGGGTCCAGGGACAGGGGATATTCACCCCTCCACTTT | CAWGSRDRGYSPLHF | TRBJ1-6 | NA | TRBD1 | TRBV30
TGTGCCAGCAGCTTAGTTAGTTTTGAGTTCTCACCCCTCCACTTT | CASSLVSFEFSPLHF | TRBJ1-6 | NA | NA | TRBV7-8
TGTGCCAGCCGGGACAGGGGGTACCTCGGCGAGCAGTACTTC | CASRDRGYLGEQYF | TRBJ2-7 | NA | TRBD1 | TRBV6-5
TGCGCCAGCAGTGAGTCGATTGGGCTTGGGCGAGATGGCTACACCTTC | CASSESIGLGRDGYTF | TRBJ1-2 | few | NA | TRBV10-1
TGTGCCAGCAGAACCCCAGCTAGCGATGAGCAGTTCTTC | CASRTPASDEQFF | TRBJ2-1 | NA | NA | TRBV7-9
TGTGCCAGCAGTTTACAGGGAAGAGGGCAGTTCTTC | CASSLQGRGQFF | TRBJ2-1 | once | NA | TRBV12-3/TRBV12-4
TGTGCCACGGGGGGAGTTGATGGCTACACCTTC | CATGGVDGYTF | TRBJ1-2 | NA | NA | TRBV27
TGTGCCAGCAGCGGGCGGGGGACAGGGGCACTGGAGACCCAGTACTTC | CASSGRGTGALETQYF | TRBJ2-5 | once | TRBD1 | TRBV9
TGTGCCAGCAGCTCTCGGGGCCCTGAGAGGGGACAGGGGGGAACTGAAGCTTTCTTT | CASSSRGPERGQGGTEAFF | TRBJ1-1 | NA | TRBD1 | TRBV11-2
TGTGCCAGCAGTTACTCTCCGGGGACCGGGGAGCTGTTTTTT | CASSYSPGTGELFF | TRBJ2-2 | NA | NA | TRBV6-2/TRBV6-3
TGTGCCAGCAGTCCTCCTATAGCGGGAGAGTCCTACGAGCAGTACTTC | CASSPPIAGESYEQYF | TRBJ2-7 | NA | TRBD2 | TRBV28
TGTGCCAGCTCACCACGGGTAGCGGGAGCGGGATACAATGAGCAGTTCTTC | CASSPRVAGAGYNEQFF | TRBJ2-1 | NA | TRBD2 | TRBV18
TGTGCCAGCAGCAAGACAGATTCACCCCTCCACTTT | CASSKTDSPLHF | TRBJ1-6 | NA | NA | TRBV7-9
TGTGCCAGCAGTCCCCGGGGCTACGAGCAGTACTTC | CASSPRGYEQYF | TRBJ2-7 | few | NA | TRBV12-3/TRBV12-4
TGTGCCAGCAGCTTCATGACGGGACTAGCTTTCGGAGAGCAGTACTTC | CASSFMTGLAFGEQYF | TRBJ2-7 | few | TRBD2 | TRBV5-6
TGTGCCACCGGGACTAGCGGGCACACCGGGGAGCTGTTTTTT | CATGTSGHTGELFF | TRBJ2-2 | NA | TRBD2 | TRBV11-3
TGCAGCGTCTGGGACAGGAGTTCTGGCTACACCTTC | CSVWDRSSGYTF | TRBJ1-2 | once | TRBD1 | TRBV29-1
TGTGCCAGCAGCTTTGCGGGGGGGGTAGAGACCCAGTACTTC | CASSFAGGVETQYF | TRBJ2-5 | many | TRBD2 | TRBV5-7
TGTGCCAGCAGTCCACCGGGACAGGGGAGGTATCAGCCCCAGCATTTT | CASSPPGQGRYQPQHF | TRBJ1-5 | NA | TRBD1 | TRBV28
TGTGCCAGCAGCCCGAAGTCAGGGGGCGCGGGTGGCTACACCTTC | CASSPKSGGAGGYTF | TRBJ1-2 | NA | TRBD1 | TRBV7-8